What follows are 24 T cell receptor beta chains derived from one specimen sequenced in a study of CD8 T cells in ankylosing spondylitis. MiXCR, applied by TCRdb to the 5' RACE reads, yields one record per CDR3 protein. The repertoire consists of a few hundred thousand distinct CDR3 sequences, with under 20% occurring once and the leading ten covering more than 25%. Sequencing was done on a sample of blood, either unsorted or a sorted T cell fraction (not recorded which). The receptors here all came from a male donor with ankylosing spondylitis or in good health (not recorded which).

This chain joins TRBV3-1 and TRBJ2-3, with 11 bases identical to TRBD2. The length of the CDR3 is 16 residues. From germline, CDR1 is LGHDT and CDR2 YNNKEL (reference sequence). With 5 bases clipped from V and 4 bases from J, the junction kept 8 bases outside the gene matches. The CDR3 DNA sequence: TGTGCCAGCAGCTTTCTGACTAGCGGGATGGCAGATACGCAGTATTTT. Amino acids: CASSFLTSGMADTQYF.

Comments on this clonotype: The missing conserved phenylalanine or tryptophan at the end of this CDR3 makes a read error likely. The rearrangement joins TRBV4-3 to TRBJ2-1; D unclear. The CDR3 runs to 16 residues. The V gene lost 0 bases and the J gene lost 8 bases, with 17 bases spanning the gap. CDR1 and CDR2 (germline): LGHNA, YSLEER. The chain's CDR3 is CASSQDLRSRSHEQFL. CDR3 sequence (DNA): TGCGCCAGCAGCCAAGATCTCCGGAGCAGGAGCCATGAGCAGTTCCTC.

This clonotype was seen a handful of times. The chain joins TRBV6-5 to TRBJ2-1; no clear D gene. The CDR3 contains 13 residues. V lost 0 bases and J 8 bases, leaving 8 bases between the germline ends. Germline CDR1 MNHEY, CDR2 SVGAGI. The CDR3 loop reads CASSYSRPHEQFF. The CDR3 coding sequence is TGTGCCAGCAGTTACTCCAGACCCCATGAGCAGTTCTTC.

This clonotype came up many times. V and J are TRBV12-3 or TRBV12-4 and TRBJ2-3; TRBD1 aligns across 8 bases. The CDR3 has 17 residues. V gave up 2 bases and J gave up 4 bases; unmatched junction bases: 11. The CDR3 here is CASSLSPGQGSSDTQYF. The CDR3 DNA follows: TGTGCCAGCAGTTTATCCCCAGGACAGGGTTCTTCAGATACGCAGTATTTT.

This clonotype was detected many times. The CDR3 DNA is TGCGCCAGCAGCCCCTGGACAGGGTTAACTGAAGCTTTCTTT. Its protein product is CASSPWTGLTEAFF. V gene TRBV5-1 combines with J gene TRBJ1-1; 8 bases match TRBD1. V gave up 4 bases and J gave up 5 bases; unmatched junction bases: 7. The CDR3 is 14 amino acids. CDR1 is SGHRS, CDR2 YFSETQ, per germline.

This clonotype was seen a handful of times. This chain joins TRBV4-3 and TRBJ2-1; TRBD1 aligns across 9 bases. CDR1 and CDR2 (germline): LGHNA, YSLEER. The CDR3 consists of 16 residues. The V gene end was trimmed by 2 bases and the J gene end by 9 bases; junction bases not matched to a gene: 11. CDR3 amino acids: CASSQYRDREGSEQFF. The CDR3 DNA reads as TGCGCCAGCAGCCAATACCGGGACAGGGAGGGAAGTGAGCAGTTCTTC.

V usage is TRBV12-3 or TRBV12-4 and J usage is TRBJ1-1; no clear D gene. The germline V and J ends were trimmed by 1 base and 3 bases, with 12 bases remaining between them. This CDR3 comprises 15 residues. The CDR3 protein is CASSLGHLAYTEAFF. The CDR3 DNA is TGTGCCAGCAGTTTAGGGCACCTCGCCTACACTGAAGCTTTCTTT.

This clonotype turned up a few times. The chain recombines TRBV27 with TRBJ1-1, with no clear D. The CDR3 is made up of 15 amino acids. The ends were cut back, 0 bases at V and 2 bases at J, with 10 bases in the middle. CDR1 and CDR2 (germline): MNHEY, SMNVEV (reference sequence). CDR3 DNA: TGTGCCAGCAGTTTATCGGGGTCTATCAACACTGAAGCTTTCTTT. As protein: CASSLSGSINTEAFF.

The chain joins TRBV9 to TRBJ2-1; tentatively, D is TRBD2 (5 bases). Trimming removed 0 bases from V and 3 bases from J, with 7 bases in between. This CDR3 region has 14 residues. Looked up from germline, CDR1 is SGDLS and CDR2 is YYNGEE. This CDR3 reads CASSVEEVYNEQFF. CDR3 coding DNA: TGTGCCAGCAGCGTAGAGGAGGTCTACAATGAGCAGTTCTTC.

The chain is built from TRBV3-1 and TRBJ2-1, with TRBD1 identical over 8 bases. The CDR3 consists of 14 residues. Germline assignment: CDR1 LGHDT and CDR2 YNNKEL (reference sequence). The trim removed 3 bases at V and 8 bases at J, leaving 6 bases unmatched. This chain's CDR3 is CASSHPNRGDEQFF. The CDR3 coding sequence is TGTGCCAGCAGCCACCCAAACAGGGGGGATGAGCAGTTCTTC.

The sample holds many counts of this clonotype. The V and J genes are TRBV5-1 and TRBJ2-1; D gene ambiguous. Germline V gene lookup returns CDR1 SGHRS and CDR2 YFSETQ. With 3 bases removed from V and 4 bases from J, the gap between germline ends came to 11 bases. There are 14 residues in the CDR3. The CDR3: CASSYRTGYNEQFF. For the CDR3, the DNA is TGCGCCAGCAGCTACCGGACGGGTTACAATGAGCAGTTCTTC.

The chain combines TRBV7-8 with TRBJ2-1, with D perhaps matching TRBD1 (6 bases). V lost 3 bases, J lost 5 bases, and 17 bases lay in between. The CDR3 loop spans 16 amino acids. The germline gives CDR1 SGHVS, CDR2 FQNEAQ. This CDR3 reads CASSLQQGARHNEQFF. Written as DNA, the CDR3 is TGTGCCAGCAGCTTGCAACAGGGAGCGCGACACAATGAGCAGTTCTTC.

The chain has TRBV27 and TRBJ1-2; 7 bases align to TRBD1. V shed 0 bases and J 2 bases; nucleotides not matched to a gene: 6. Germline assignment: CDR1 MNHEY and CDR2 SMNVEV (reference sequence). CDR3 size: 16 residues. The CDR3 nucleotides read TGTGCCAGCAGTTTATCAACAGGGGAAAAAAACTATGGCTACACCTTC. Its protein product is CASSLSTGEKNYGYTF.

The chain employs TRBV20-1 and TRBJ2-5; TRBD2 might be the D (6 bases). The V gene lost 5 bases and the J gene lost 4 bases, with 23 bases spanning the gap. The CDR3 is 16 amino acids. In germline, CDR1 is DFQATT, CDR2 SNEGSKA (reference sequence). Written as DNA, the CDR3 is TGCAGTGCTCGACAAGATTTTGAGGGAGGTGGAGAGACCCAGTACTTC. This encodes CSARQDFEGGGETQYF.

A few counts support this clonotype. The rearrangement uses TRBV29-1 and TRBJ1-4; D unclear. V gave up 7 bases and J gave up 5 bases, with 17 bases separating them. The CDR3 runs 14 residues. The germline V gene has CDR1 SQVTM and CDR2 ANQGSEA. Written as DNA, the CDR3 is TGCAGCGCTTCCGTTTCGTTAAAGAATGAAAAACTGTTTTTT. The encoded protein is CSASVSLKNEKLFF. Together with reference TRBV29-1 and TRBJ1-4, the CDR3 gives the full variable domain: SAVISQKPSRDICQRGTSLTIQCQVDSQVTMMFWYRQQPGQSLTLIATANQGSEATYESGFVIDKFPISRPNLTFSTLTVSNMSPEDSSIYLCSASVSLKNEKLFFGSGTQLSVL.

The chain couples TRBV3-1 to TRBJ2-5; maybe TRBD2 (5 bases). Germline CDR1 is LGHDT and CDR2 is YNNKEL (reference sequence). CDR3 length: 15 residues. Trimming left V 2 bases short and J 3 bases short, with 13 bases between. CDR3 region: CASSQPQEAEETQYF. CDR3 DNA: TGTGCCAGCAGCCAACCCCAGGAAGCGGAAGAGACCCAGTACTTC.

This clonotype was counted between two and nine times. This rearrangement joins TRBV20-1 to TRBJ2-3; 12 bases line up with TRBD1. Germline lookup yields CDR1 DFQATT and CDR2 SNEGSKA (reference sequence). The CDR3 is made up of 15 amino acids. Trimming removed 3 bases from V and 4 bases from J; junction bases left unmatched: 5. The CDR3 loop is CSASAGTGGPDTQYF. The CDR3 DNA reads TGCAGTGCTAGTGCCGGGACAGGGGGCCCAGATACGCAGTATTTT.

The chain carries TRBV27 and TRBJ2-7; D might be TRBD1 (5 bases). In germline, CDR1 is MNHEY, CDR2 SMNVEV (reference sequence). The CDR3 runs 14 residues. V lost 5 bases to trimming and J lost 0 bases, with 11 bases between them. This chain's CDR3 is CASSSPDTSYEQYF. The DNA of the CDR3 is TGTGCCAGCAGTAGTCCGGACACCTCCTACGAGCAGTACTTC.

The rearrangement uses TRBV25-1 and TRBJ2-5; no clear D. The ends were cut back, 2 bases at V and 2 bases at J, with 12 bases in the middle. The CDR3 has 15 residues. Germline loops: CDR1 MGHDK, CDR2 SYGVNS. The chain's CDR3 is CASSEVRQDQETQYF. The CDR3 DNA reads as TGTGCCAGCAGTGAAGTTCGGCAGGATCAAGAGACCCAGTACTTC.

This clonotype was counted only a few times. The V call is TRBV28, the J call TRBJ2-2, with TRBD2 identical over 12 bases. This CDR3 has 19 amino acids. Germline V gene lookup returns CDR1 MDHEN and CDR2 SYDVKM. With 10 bases clipped from V and 0 bases from J, the junction kept 15 bases outside the gene matches. CDR3 protein: CATRGLAGSTPSNTGELFF. As DNA, the CDR3 is TGTGCCACCAGAGGACTAGCGGGATCGACGCCCTCGAACACCGGGGAGCTGTTTTTT.

This clonotype appeared a few times. The chain couples TRBV27 to TRBJ2-5; TRBD1 matches at 7 bases. V trimming: 5 bases; J trimming: 1 base; junction bases outside the gene matches: 4. The germline gives CDR1 MNHEY, CDR2 SMNVEV (reference sequence). This CDR3 is 14 amino acids long. The CDR3, as DNA: TGTGCCAGCAGTCCTAGGACAGGCCAAGAGACCCAGTACTTC. This translates into CASSPRTGQETQYF.

The chain joins TRBV6-2 or TRBV6-3 to TRBJ2-4; 12 bases are shared with TRBD2. Germline V gene lookup returns CDR1 MNHEY and CDR2 SVGEGT. This CDR3 comprises 16 residues. V was clipped by 4 bases and J by 2 bases; unmatched bases: 3. CDR3 loop: CASSSLAGGSKNIQYF. The DNA of the CDR3 is TGTGCCAGCAGTTCGCTAGCGGGAGGGTCCAAAAACATTCAGTACTTC.

This clonotype was seen a handful of times. V is TRBV7-8 and J is TRBJ2-3, with unresolved D. The CDR3 spans 17 residues. Trimming took 5 bases from V and 0 from J, leaving 18 bases between them. The germline V gene encodes CDR1 SGHVS and CDR2 FQNEAQ. The CDR3 sequence: CASSKDLGQTSTDTQYF. The CDR3 DNA is TGTGCCAGCAGCAAAGACCTCGGGCAGACTAGCACAGATACGCAGTATTTT.

The chain employs TRBV4-1 and TRBJ2-1, with 8 positions matching TRBD2. This CDR3 comprises 13 residues. Germline values: CDR1 MGHRA, CDR2 YSYEKL. Trimming cost V 2 bases and J 15 bases; bases outside gene matches: 9. CDR3 coding DNA: TGCGCCAGCAGCCAACAAATAGCGGGACGACGGTTCTTC. It codes for CASSQQIAGRRFF.